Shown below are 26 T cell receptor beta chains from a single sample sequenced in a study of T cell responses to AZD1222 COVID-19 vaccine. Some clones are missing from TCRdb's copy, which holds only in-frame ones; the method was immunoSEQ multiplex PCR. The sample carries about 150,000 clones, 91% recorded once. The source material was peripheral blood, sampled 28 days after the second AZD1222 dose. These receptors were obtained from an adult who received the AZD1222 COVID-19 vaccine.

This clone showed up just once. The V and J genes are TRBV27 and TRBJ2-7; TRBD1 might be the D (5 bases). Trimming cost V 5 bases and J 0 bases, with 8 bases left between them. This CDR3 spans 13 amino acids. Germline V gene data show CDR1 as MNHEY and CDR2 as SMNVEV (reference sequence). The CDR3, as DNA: TGTGCCAGCAGTACCGACAGCTCCTACGAGCAGTACTTC. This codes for CASSTDSSYEQYF.

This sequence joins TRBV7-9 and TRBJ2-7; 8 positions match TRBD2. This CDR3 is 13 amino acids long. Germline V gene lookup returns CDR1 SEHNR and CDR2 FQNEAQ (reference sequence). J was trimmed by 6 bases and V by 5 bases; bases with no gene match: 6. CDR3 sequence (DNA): TGTGCCAGCAGCCGCGGGGGGCCGGTCGAGCAGTACTTC. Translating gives CASSRGGPVEQYF.

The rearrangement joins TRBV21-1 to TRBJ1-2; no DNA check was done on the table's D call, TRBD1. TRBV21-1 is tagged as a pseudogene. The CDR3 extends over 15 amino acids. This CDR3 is CASSNLTQGTYGYTF. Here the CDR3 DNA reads TGTGCCAGCAGCAACTTGACACAGGGGACCTATGGCTACACCTTC.

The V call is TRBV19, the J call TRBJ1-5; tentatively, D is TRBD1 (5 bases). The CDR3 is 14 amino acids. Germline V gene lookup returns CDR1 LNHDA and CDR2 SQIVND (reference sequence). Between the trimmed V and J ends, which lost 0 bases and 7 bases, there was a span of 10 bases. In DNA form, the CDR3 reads TGTGCCAGTAGTATAGAGCCAAGGGGACAGCCCCAGCATTTT. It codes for CASSIEPRGQPQHF.

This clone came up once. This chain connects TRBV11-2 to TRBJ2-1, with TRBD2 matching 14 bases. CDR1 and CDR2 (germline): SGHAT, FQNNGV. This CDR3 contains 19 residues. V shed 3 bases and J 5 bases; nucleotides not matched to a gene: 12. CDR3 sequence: CASSFTGTSGSFQDNEQFF. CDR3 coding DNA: TGTGCCAGCAGCTTCACAGGGACTAGCGGGAGTTTTCAGGACAATGAGCAGTTCTTC.

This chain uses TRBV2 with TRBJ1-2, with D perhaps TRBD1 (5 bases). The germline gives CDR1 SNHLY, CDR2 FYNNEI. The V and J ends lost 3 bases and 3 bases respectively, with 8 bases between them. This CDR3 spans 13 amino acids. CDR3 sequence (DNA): TGTGCCAGCAGTGACAGGGACTACTATGGCTACACCTTC. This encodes CASSDRDYYGYTF.

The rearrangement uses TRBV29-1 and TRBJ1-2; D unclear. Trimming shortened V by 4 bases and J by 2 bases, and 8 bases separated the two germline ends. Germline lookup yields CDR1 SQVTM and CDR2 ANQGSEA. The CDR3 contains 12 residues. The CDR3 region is CSVVWQNYGYTF. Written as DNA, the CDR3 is TGCAGCGTTGTGTGGCAGAACTATGGCTACACCTTC.

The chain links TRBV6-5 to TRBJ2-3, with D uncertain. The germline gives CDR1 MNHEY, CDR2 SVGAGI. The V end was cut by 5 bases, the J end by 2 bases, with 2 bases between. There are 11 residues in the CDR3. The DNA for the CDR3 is TGTGCCAGCAGTCACACAGATACGCAGTATTTT. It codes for CASSHTDTQYF.

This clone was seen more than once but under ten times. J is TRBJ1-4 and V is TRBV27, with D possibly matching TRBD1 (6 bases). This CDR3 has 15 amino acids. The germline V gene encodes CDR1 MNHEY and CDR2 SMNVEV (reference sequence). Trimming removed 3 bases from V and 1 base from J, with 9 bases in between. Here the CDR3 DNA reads TGTGCCAGCAGTTTGACAGGCCAAACTAATGAAAAACTGTTTTTT. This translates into CASSLTGQTNEKLFF.

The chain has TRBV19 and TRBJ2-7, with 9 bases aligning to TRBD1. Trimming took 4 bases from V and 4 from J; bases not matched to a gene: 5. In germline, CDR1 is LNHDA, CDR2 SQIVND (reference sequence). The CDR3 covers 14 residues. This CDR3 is CASSNPGQGYEQYF. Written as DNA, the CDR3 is TGTGCCAGTAGTAACCCGGGACAGGGTTACGAGCAGTACTTC.

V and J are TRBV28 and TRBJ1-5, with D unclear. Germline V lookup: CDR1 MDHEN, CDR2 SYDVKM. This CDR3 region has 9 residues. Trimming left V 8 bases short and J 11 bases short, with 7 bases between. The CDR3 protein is CASGLSQHF. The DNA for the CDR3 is TGTGCCAGCGGGCTGTCCCAGCATTTT.

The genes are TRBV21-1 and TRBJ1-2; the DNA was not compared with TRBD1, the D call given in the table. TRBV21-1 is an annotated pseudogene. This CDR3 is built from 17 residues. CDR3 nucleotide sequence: TGTGCCAGCATAAACCTATTGAAAGGACAGGGGGCGGATGGCTACACCTTC. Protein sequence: CASINLLKGQGADGYTF.

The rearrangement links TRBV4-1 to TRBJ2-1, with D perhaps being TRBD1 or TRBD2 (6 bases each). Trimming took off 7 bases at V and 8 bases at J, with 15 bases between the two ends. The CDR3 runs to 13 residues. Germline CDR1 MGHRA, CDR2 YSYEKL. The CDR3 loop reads CASNGGGGYEQFF. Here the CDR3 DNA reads TGCGCCAGCAACGGAGGGGGTGGGTATGAGCAGTTCTTC.

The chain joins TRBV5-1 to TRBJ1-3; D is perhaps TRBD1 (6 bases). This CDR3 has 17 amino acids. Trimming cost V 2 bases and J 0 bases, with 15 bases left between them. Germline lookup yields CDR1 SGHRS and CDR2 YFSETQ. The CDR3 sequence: CASSFRGAQHSGNTIYF. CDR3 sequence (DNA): TGCGCCAGCAGCTTTCGGGGGGCTCAGCACTCTGGAAACACCATATATTTT.

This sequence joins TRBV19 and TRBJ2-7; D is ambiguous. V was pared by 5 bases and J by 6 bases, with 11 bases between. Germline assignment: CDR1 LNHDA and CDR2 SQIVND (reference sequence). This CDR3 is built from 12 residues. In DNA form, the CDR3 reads TGTGCCAGTAGTGTCAGACAAGGCGAGCAGTACTTC. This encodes CASSVRQGEQYF.

The CDR3 region is CARTFLGADEQYF. Written as DNA, the CDR3 is TGTGCCAGGACCTTTCTGGGAGCGGACGAGCAGTACTTC. The chain uses TRBV19 and TRBJ2-7; D possibly corresponds to TRBD2 (5 bases). Trimming stripped 9 bases from V and 5 bases from J, with 17 bases between. From germline, CDR1 is LNHDA and CDR2 SQIVND (reference sequence). The CDR3 contains 13 residues.

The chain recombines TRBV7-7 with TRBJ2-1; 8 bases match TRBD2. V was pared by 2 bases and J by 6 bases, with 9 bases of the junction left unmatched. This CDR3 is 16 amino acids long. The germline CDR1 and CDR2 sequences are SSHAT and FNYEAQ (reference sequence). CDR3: CASSLMLARGVNEQFF. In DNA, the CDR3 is TGTGCCAGCAGCTTAATGCTTGCGCGGGGGGTCAATGAGCAGTTCTTC.

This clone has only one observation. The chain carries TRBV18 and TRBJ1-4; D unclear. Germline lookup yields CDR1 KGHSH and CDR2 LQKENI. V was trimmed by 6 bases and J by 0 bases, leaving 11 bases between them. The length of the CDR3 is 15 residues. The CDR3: CASSRDRATNEKLFF. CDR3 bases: TGTGCCAGCTCCCGCGATCGAGCAACTAATGAAAAACTGTTTTTT.

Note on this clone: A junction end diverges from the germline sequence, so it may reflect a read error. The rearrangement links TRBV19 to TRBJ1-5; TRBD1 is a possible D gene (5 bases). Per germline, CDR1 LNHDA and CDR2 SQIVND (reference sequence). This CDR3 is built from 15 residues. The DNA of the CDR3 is TGTGCCAGTAGTATAGTCCAGGGAAGCAGTCAGCCCCAGCATTTT. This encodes CASSIVQGSSQPQHF. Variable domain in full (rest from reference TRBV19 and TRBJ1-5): DGGITQSPKYLFRKEGQNVTLSCEQNLNHDAMYWYRQDPGQGLRLIYYSQIVNDFQKGDIAEGYSVSREKKESFPLTVTSAQKNPTAFYLCASSIVQGSSQPQHFGDGTRLSIL.

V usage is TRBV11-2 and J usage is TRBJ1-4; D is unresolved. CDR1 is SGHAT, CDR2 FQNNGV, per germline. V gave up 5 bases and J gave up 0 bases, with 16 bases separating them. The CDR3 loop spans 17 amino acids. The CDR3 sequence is CASSHGVAAATNEKLFF. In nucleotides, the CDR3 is TGTGCCAGCAGCCATGGGGTGGCAGCTGCAACTAATGAAAAACTGTTTTTT.

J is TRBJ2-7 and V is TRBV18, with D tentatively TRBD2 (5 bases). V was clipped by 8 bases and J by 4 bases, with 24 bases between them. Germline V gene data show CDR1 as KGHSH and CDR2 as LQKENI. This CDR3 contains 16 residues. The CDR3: CASPGALDLPWYEQYF. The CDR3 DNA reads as TGTGCCAGCCCGGGCGCACTAGACCTCCCGTGGTACGAGCAGTACTTC.

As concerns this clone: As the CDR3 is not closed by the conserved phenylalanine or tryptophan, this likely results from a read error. The CDR3 DNA reads as TGCGCCAGCAGCTACTCCCCGTCGAACACTGAAGCTTTCCTT. Amino acids: CASSYSPSNTEAFL. The chain is built from TRBV5-1 and TRBJ1-1; D not certain. This CDR3 region has 14 residues. The V end was cut by 3 bases, the J end by 1 base, with 10 bases between. CDR1 and CDR2 from the germline V gene are SGHRS and YFSETQ.

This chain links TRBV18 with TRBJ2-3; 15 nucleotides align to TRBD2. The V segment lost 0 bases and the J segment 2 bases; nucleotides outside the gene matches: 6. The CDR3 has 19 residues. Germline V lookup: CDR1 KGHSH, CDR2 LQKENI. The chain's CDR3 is CASSPPGLAGGTLTDTQYF. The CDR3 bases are TGTGCCAGCTCACCACCGGGACTAGCGGGAGGAACCCTCACAGATACGCAGTATTTT.

The CDR3 sequence is CASSHHENTEAFF. DNA for the CDR3: TGTGCCAGCAGTCACCACGAGAACACTGAAGCTTTCTTT. The V and J genes are TRBV6-5 and TRBJ1-1; D not resolved. The CDR3 has 13 residues. Trimming removed 5 bases at V and 1 base at J, with 8 bases between. The germline gives CDR1 MNHEY, CDR2 SVGAGI.

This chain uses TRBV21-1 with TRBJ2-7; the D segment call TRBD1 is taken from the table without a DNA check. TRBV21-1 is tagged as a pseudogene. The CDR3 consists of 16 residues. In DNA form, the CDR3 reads TGTGCCAGCAGCCGCAAAGATACCGGACAGTATTGCGAGCAGTACTTC. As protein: CASSRKDTGQYCEQYF.

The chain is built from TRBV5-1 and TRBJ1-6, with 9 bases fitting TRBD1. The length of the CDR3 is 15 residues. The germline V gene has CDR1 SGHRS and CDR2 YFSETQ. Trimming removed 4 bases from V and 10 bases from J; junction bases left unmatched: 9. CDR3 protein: CASSPGQGPLSPLHF. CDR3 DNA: TGCGCCAGCAGCCCCGGACAGGGGCCGTTGTCACCCCTCCACTTT.